The following is a TCR beta chain sequence with its context. Its specificity is not known. 5'RACE with constant-segment primers built TCRalpha and TCRbeta cDNA libraries with UMIs. TCRdb ran MiXCR on the 5' RACE reads and lists one entry per CDR3 protein. The sample contains fewer than 650,000 distinct CDR3 sequences, 15% to 20% of which appear only once. The record originates from a study of T-cell memory formation after mild COVID-19. Study-wide results and limits: Researchers found some responding clones in pre-infection memory, a sign that cross-reactive memory joined.

J lost 2 bases, V lost 6 bases, and 14 bases had no gene match. CDR3 length: 18 amino acids. In germline, CDR1 is DFQATT, CDR2 SNEGSKA (reference sequence). The chain carries TRBV20-1 and TRBJ1-5; 12 bases map to TRBD1. The sequence came from an adult woman who had mild COVID-19 (a few samples of this study predate the infection). Cell type and time point are not known. Sequencing used PBMCs or a T cell subset sorted from them (not recorded which). The CDR3 spells CSAQQYPGQGAGNQPQHF. The CDR3 DNA is TGCAGTGCCCAGCAGTATCCGGGACAGGGGGCCGGCAATCAGCCCCAGCATTTT.